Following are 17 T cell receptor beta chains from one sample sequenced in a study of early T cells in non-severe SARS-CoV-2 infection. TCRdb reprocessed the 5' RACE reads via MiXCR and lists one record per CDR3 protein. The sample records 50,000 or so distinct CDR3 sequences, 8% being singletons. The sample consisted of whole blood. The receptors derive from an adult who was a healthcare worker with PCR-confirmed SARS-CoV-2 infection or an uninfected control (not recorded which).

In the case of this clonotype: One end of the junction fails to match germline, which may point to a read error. CDR3 nucleotide sequence: TGCGCCAGCAGCCAAGCGGAGCAAGGCGGGAACACTGAAGTTTTCTTT. It encodes CASSQAEQGGNTEVFF. V is TRBV4-1 and J is TRBJ1-1; D is undetermined. The CDR3 is made up of 16 amino acids. CDR1 is MGHRA, CDR2 YSYEKL, per germline.

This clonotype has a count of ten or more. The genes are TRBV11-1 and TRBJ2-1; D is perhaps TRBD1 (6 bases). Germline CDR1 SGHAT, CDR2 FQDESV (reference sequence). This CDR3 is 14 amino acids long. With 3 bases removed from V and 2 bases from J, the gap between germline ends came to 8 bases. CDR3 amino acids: CASSFRGTYNEQFF. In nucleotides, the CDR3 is TGTGCCAGCAGCTTCAGGGGTACCTACAATGAGCAGTTCTTC.

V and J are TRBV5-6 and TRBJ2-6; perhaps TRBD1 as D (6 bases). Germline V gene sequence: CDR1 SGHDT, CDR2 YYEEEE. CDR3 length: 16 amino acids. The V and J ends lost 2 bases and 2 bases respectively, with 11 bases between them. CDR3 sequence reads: CASSLQGGAGANVLTF. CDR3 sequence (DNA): TGTGCCAGCAGCTTACAAGGGGGTGCTGGGGCCAACGTCCTGACTTTC.

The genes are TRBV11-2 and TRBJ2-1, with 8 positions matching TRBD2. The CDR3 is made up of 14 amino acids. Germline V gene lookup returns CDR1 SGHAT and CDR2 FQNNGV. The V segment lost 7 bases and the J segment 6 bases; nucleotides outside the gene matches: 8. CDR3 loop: CASTPSGYPNEQFF. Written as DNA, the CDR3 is TGTGCCAGCACCCCTAGCGGGTATCCCAATGAGCAGTTCTTC.

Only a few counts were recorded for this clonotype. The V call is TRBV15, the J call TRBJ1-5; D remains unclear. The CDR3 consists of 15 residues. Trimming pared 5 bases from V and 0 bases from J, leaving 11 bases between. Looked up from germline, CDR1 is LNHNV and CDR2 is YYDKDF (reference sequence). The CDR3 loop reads CATSDDPYSNQPQHF. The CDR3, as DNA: TGTGCCACCAGCGACGATCCTTATAGCAATCAGCCCCAGCATTTT.

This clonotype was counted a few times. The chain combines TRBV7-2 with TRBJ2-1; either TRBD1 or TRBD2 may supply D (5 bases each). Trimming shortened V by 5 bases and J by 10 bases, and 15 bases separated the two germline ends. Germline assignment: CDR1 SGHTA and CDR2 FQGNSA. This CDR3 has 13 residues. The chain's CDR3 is CASSPGTGREQFF. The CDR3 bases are TGTGCCAGCAGCCCCGGGACGGGGCGCGAGCAGTTCTTC.

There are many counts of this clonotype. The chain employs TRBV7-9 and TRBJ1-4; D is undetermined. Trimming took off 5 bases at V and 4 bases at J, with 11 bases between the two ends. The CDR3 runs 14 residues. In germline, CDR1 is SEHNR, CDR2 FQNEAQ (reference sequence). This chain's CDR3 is CASSRWESNEKLFF. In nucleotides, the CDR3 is TGTGCCAGCAGCCGCTGGGAGAGTAATGAAAAACTGTTTTTT. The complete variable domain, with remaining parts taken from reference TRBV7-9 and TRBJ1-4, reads DTGVSQNPRHKITKRGQNVTFRCDPISEHNRLYWYRQTLGQGPEFLTYFQNEAQLEKSRLLSDRFSAERPKGSFSTLEIQRTEQGDSAMYLCASSRWESNEKLFFGSGTQLSVL.

Written as DNA, the CDR3 is TGCAGCGTTGGAGGGGCCAGGGGATTTGTGGATACGCAGTATTTT. This codes for CSVGGARGFVDTQYF. The chain has TRBV29-1 and TRBJ2-3, with D possibly TRBD1 on 6 matching bases. This CDR3 spans 15 amino acids. V was trimmed by 4 bases and J by 6 bases, leaving 20 bases between them. The germline V gene has CDR1 SQVTM and CDR2 ANQGSEA.

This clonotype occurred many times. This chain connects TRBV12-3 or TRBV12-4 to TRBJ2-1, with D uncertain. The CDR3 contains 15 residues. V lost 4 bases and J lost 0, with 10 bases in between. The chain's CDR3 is CASSSRLLSYNEQFF. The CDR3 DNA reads TGTGCCAGCAGTTCTCGACTCCTCTCCTACAATGAGCAGTTCTTC.

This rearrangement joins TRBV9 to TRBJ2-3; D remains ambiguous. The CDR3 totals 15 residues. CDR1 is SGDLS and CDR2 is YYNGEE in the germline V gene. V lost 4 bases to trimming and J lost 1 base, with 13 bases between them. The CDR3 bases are TGTGCCAGCAGCCCCGAAAGGAGTCGCACAGATACGCAGTATTTT. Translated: CASSPERSRTDTQYF.

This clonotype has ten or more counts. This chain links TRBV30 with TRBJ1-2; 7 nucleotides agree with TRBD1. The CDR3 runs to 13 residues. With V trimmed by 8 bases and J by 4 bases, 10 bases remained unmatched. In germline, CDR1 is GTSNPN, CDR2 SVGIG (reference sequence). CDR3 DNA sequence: TGTGCCACGGCCTTCAGGGGGTTCTATGGCTACACCTTC. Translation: CATAFRGFYGYTF.

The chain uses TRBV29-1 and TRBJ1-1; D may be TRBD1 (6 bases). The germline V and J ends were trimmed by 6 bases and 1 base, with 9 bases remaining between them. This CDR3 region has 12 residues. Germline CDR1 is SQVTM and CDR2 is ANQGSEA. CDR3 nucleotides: TGCAGCGTGACAGGCTCGAACACTGAAGCTTTCTTT. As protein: CSVTGSNTEAFF.

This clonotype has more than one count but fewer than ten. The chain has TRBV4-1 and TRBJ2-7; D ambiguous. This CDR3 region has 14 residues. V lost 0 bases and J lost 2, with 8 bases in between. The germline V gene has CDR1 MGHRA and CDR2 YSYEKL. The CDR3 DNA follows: TGCGCCAGCAGCCAAGACAGAAATGCCTACGAGCAGTACTTC. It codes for CASSQDRNAYEQYF.

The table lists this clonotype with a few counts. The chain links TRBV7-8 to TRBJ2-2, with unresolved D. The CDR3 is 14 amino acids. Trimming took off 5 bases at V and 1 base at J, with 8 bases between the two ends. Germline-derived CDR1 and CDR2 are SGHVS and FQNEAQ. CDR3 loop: CASSPTKNTGELFF. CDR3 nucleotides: TGTGCCAGCAGCCCAACAAAGAACACCGGGGAGCTGTTTTTT.

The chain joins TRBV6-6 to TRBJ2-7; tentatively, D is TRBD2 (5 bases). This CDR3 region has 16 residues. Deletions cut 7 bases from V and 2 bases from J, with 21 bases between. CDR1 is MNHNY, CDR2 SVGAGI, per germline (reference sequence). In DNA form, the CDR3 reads TGTGCCAGCATGATAGGCGAGGACTGGAAAACCTACGAGCAGTACTTC. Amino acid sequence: CASMIGEDWKTYEQYF.

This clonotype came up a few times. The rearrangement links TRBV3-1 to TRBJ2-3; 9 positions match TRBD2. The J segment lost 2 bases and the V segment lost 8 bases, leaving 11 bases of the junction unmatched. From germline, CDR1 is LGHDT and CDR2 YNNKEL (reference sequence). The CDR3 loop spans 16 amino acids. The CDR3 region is CASGNGGGEPTDTQYF. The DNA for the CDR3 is TGTGCCAGCGGGAATGGCGGGGGGGAACCCACAGATACGCAGTATTTT.

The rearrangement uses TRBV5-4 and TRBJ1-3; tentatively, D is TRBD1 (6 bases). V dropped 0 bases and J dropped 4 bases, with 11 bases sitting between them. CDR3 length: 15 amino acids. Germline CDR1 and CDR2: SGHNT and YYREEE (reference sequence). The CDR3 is CASSLEQGPGNTIYF. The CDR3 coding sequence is TGTGCCAGCAGCTTGGAACAGGGTCCCGGAAACACCATATATTTT.